This T cell receptor beta chain emerged from a study of vaccination effects on CD4 cells after COVID-19. Study overall: Subjects were given two BNT162b2 or mRNA-1273 vaccine doses.

The CDR3 spans 17 residues. V shed 0 bases and J 1 base; nucleotides not matched to a gene: 5. Germline V gene sequence: CDR1 KGHSH, CDR2 LQKENI. Comments on this clone: What it recognizes is unknown.

Findings of the study overall: Convalescent post-vaccine spike-reactive clones were mostly newly vaccine-induced.

Assay used: immunoSEQ multiplex PCR; TCRdb lists only in-frame clones, some missing. The table lists 63,000 or so clones, 65% to 75% of them singletons. Antigen-specific CD4+ T cell clonotypes were called by their expansion after viral peptide-pool culture in ViraFEST. Upon completion of more than 9 days in culture, CD4+ T cells were isolated. The individual was infected with SARS-CoV-2 between March and December 2020, as confirmed by PCR. Cultures got half-medium changes with IL-2 on days 3 and 7. Here the sequenced sample was CD4+ T cells from PBMCs cultured with HIV peptides, taken before COVID-19 vaccination. Specified subset: HIV-1 Nef peptide pool negative control/reference culture. V usage is TRBV18 and J usage is TRBJ1-3; 8 bases line up with TRBD1. This TCR derives from a human donor who had a prior SARS-CoV-2 infection. DNA of the CDR3: TGTGCCAGCTCACCACCCTGGGGGACAGGTTCTGGAAACACCATATATTTT. It specifies CASSPPWGTGSGNTIYF.